Listed here are 12 T cell receptor beta chains from one sample, sequenced in a study of human T cells and chemical hapten exposure. TCRdb called the RACE reads again in MiXCR, with one record for every CDR3 protein. The sample has 80,000 to 100,000 distinct CDR3 sequences; about 10% are singletons. The time point is: patch test 2, 6 weeks after DPC sensitization. As to treatment: therapeutic diphenylcyclopropenone sensitization with weekly scalp DPC. The sample was whole blood, taken in connection with sensitization to the hapten diphenylcyclopropenone (DPC). Receptor source: a woman aged 45 to 65 with alopecia areata. Some clones in this sample may be carry-over from other donors' samples.

This clonotype was counted ten times or more. CDR3 DNA: TGTGCCAGCAGTCCAGGGAGCGCTGGAAACACCATATATTTT. Translated, it gives CASSPGSAGNTIYF. V usage is TRBV12-3 or TRBV12-4 and J usage is TRBJ1-3; TRBD1 is a possible D gene (5 bases). There are 14 residues in the CDR3. Trimming took off 5 bases at V and 2 bases at J, with 10 bases between the two ends.

The rearrangement joins TRBV2 to TRBJ2-3; no clear D. CDR3 length equals 15 residues. The germline gives CDR1 SNHLY, CDR2 FYNNEI. Trimming stripped 9 bases from V and 0 bases from J, with 16 bases between. The CDR3 DNA sequence: TGTGCCAGGGAGATGAACCTGGGGAGCACAGATACGCAGTATTTT. The encoded protein is CAREMNLGSTDTQYF. Based on the CDR3 plus reference TRBV2 and TRBJ2-3, the full variable domain is EPEVTQTPSHQVTQMGQEVILRCVPISNHLYFYWYRQILGQKVEFLVSFYNNEISEKSEIFDDQFSVERPDGSNFTLKIRSTKLEDSAMYFCAREMNLGSTDTQYFGPGTRLTVL.

This clonotype appeared many times. V gene TRBV6-1 combines with J gene TRBJ2-1; perhaps TRBD2 as D (5 bases). V lost 6 bases and J 0 bases, leaving 15 bases between the germline ends. The germline V gene encodes CDR1 MNHNS and CDR2 SASEGT. This CDR3 spans 16 amino acids. This CDR3 reads CASRRESGSSYNEQFF. The CDR3 DNA sequence: TGTGCCAGCAGAAGGGAGTCGGGGAGCTCCTACAATGAGCAGTTCTTC.

This clonotype was detected many times. The V call is TRBV12-3 or TRBV12-4, the J call TRBJ1-1, with a tentative D call TRBD1 (6 bases). The CDR3 contains 12 residues. V was trimmed by 4 bases and J by 5 bases, leaving 8 bases between them. In DNA form, the CDR3 reads TGTGCCAGCAGTTACAGGGAAACTGAAGCTTTCTTT. Protein product: CASSYRETEAFF.

This clonotype has ten or more counts. The chain recombines TRBV29-1 with TRBJ1-2; D ambiguous. Per the germline V gene, CDR1 is SQVTM and CDR2 is ANQGSEA. CDR3 length: 14 amino acids. V was trimmed by 2 bases and J by 4 bases, leaving 14 bases between them. The chain's CDR3 is CSVEWALNLYGYTF. The DNA for the CDR3 is TGCAGCGTTGAATGGGCACTGAATCTCTATGGCTACACCTTC.

This clonotype showed up many times. The rearrangement joins TRBV6-1 to TRBJ2-2; D may be TRBD1 (5 bases). Germline V gene data show CDR1 as MNHNS and CDR2 as SASEGT. V lost 4 bases to trimming and J lost 3 bases, with 9 bases between them. CDR3 length: 14 amino acids. Here the CDR3 DNA reads TGTGCCAGCAGTGGGGGCGGATACACCGGGGAGCTGTTTTTT. Translated, it gives CASSGGGYTGELFF.

This clonotype turned up a few times. The chain is built from TRBV5-1 and TRBJ2-2, with D uncertain. Deletions cut 4 bases from V and 5 bases from J, with 0 bases between. The CDR3 contains 10 residues. The germline gives CDR1 SGHRS, CDR2 YFSETQ. The CDR3 region is CASSTGELFF. The CDR3 region has the DNA TGCGCCAGCAGCACCGGGGAGCTGTTTTTT.

This clonotype was detected many times. The chain is built from TRBV12-3 or TRBV12-4 and TRBJ1-3, with TRBD1 as a possible D gene (5 bases). This CDR3 spans 13 amino acids. V dropped 4 bases and J dropped 8 bases, with 12 bases sitting between them. The CDR3 DNA sequence: TGTGCCAGCAGTTCCGAGACAGAATACACCATATATTTT. This encodes CASSSETEYTIYF.

This clonotype showed up just a few times. This chain links TRBV4-1 with TRBJ2-7, with 8 nucleotides matching TRBD1. The CDR3 is made up of 13 amino acids. Germline CDR1 reads MGHRA; CDR2 reads YSYEKL. V was pared by 4 bases and J by 5 bases, with 4 bases of the junction left unmatched. This CDR3 reads CASSRPQGDEQYF. The CDR3 bases are TGCGCCAGCAGCCGACCACAGGGGGACGAGCAGTACTTC.

This clonotype was seen repeatedly, ten times or more. The rearrangement joins TRBV28 to TRBJ2-1; 16 bases are a match to TRBD2. The CDR3 runs 15 residues. The germline gives CDR1 MDHEN, CDR2 SYDVKM. V was pared by 6 bases and J by 12 bases, with 8 bases of the junction left unmatched. CDR3 loop: CASRLGTSGRVRQFF. As DNA, the CDR3 is TGTGCCAGCAGACTTGGGACTAGCGGGAGGGTAAGGCAGTTCTTC.

This clonotype was recorded at least ten times. The chain uses TRBV20-1 and TRBJ2-4; the D gene is possibly TRBD2 (6 bases). The CDR3 totals 14 residues. V gave up 0 bases and J gave up 4 bases, with 10 bases separating them. Germline CDR1 is DFQATT and CDR2 is SNEGSKA (reference sequence). The CDR3 region is CSAREGGAKNIQYF. The CDR3 nucleotides are TGCAGTGCTAGAGAAGGAGGGGCAAAAAACATTCAGTACTTC.

This sequence joins TRBV3-1 and TRBJ2-7; the D is unclear. This CDR3 is 14 amino acids long. Germline V CDR1 and CDR2: LGHDT, YNNKEL (reference sequence). Trimming removed 4 bases from V and 4 bases from J, with 14 bases in between. Here the CDR3 DNA reads TGTGCCAGCAGCCCCTATTGGGGTCGGTACGAGCAGTACTTC. This sequence encodes CASSPYWGRYEQYF.